The rows below give T cell receptor beta chains drawn from one sample of a study of T cell responses to AZD1222 COVID-19 vaccine. Assay: immunoSEQ multiplex PCR; the TCRdb copy retains only in-frame clones and omits some. The table records some 120,000 clones, approximately 89% of them present only once. Here the sequenced sample was peripheral blood, taken on day 0 of AZD1222 vaccination. These receptors all come from an adult in good health. CDR3s include the opening cysteine and the closing phenylalanine or tryptophan. The D gene is left open where the match is weak. Part of the rows lack a size; the others show once, few, many or a class for expanded clones.

j_call | clone_size | v_call | d_call | cdr3_aa | cdr3_nt
TRBJ1-1 | NA | TRBV9 | TRBD1 | CASSVAAGGLAFF | TGTGCCAGCAGCGTAGCGGCAGGGGGCTTGGCTTTCTTT
TRBJ1-5 | NA | TRBV6-2/TRBV6-3 | NA | CASSYFFGNNQPQHF | TGTGCCAGCAGTTACTTTTTTGGGAACAATCAGCCCCAGCATTTT
TRBJ1-1 | NA | TRBV4-1 | TRBD1 | CASRSGQGRELNTEAFF | TGCGCCAGCAGATCAGGACAGGGACGAGAACTGAACACTGAAGCTTTCTTT
TRBJ2-2 | NA | TRBV25-1 | TRBD1 | CATSDRILTGELFF | TGTGCCACCTCGGACAGGATCCTCACCGGGGAGCTGTTTTTT
TRBJ1-2 | few | TRBV6-5 | NA | CASSSTTGLHHGYTF | TGTGCCAGCAGTTCTACGACAGGACTACACCATGGCTACACCTTC
TRBJ1-1 | few | TRBV3-1/TRBV3-2 | NA | CASSQMEGNTEAFF | TGTGCCAGCAGCCAAATGGAGGGGAACACTGAAGCTTTCTTT
TRBJ2-3 | NA | TRBV6-5 | NA | CASSQENTQYF | TGTGCCAGCAGTCAGGAAAATACGCAGTATTTT
TRBJ2-7 | NA | TRBV5-1 | NA | CASSSQAYEQYF | TGCGCCAGCAGCTCCCAGGCCTACGAGCAGTACTTC
TRBJ2-6 | once | TRBV5-1 | NA | CASTGTSGANVLTF | TGCGCCAGCACAGGGACCTCTGGGGCCAACGTCCTGACTTTC
TRBJ1-6 | NA | TRBV5-1 | NA | CASSVTDSSPLHF | TGCGCCAGCAGCGTGACCGACAGTTCACCCCTCCACTTT
TRBJ1-2 | NA | TRBV12-5 | NA | CASGREAGPIYGYTF | TGTGCTAGTGGTCGGGAGGCGGGTCCTATCTATGGCTACACCTTC
TRBJ1-6 | NA | TRBV7-8 | NA | CASSFQTRGSPLHF | TGTGCCAGCAGCTTTCAGACTCGGGGTTCACCCCTCCACTTT
TRBJ1-6 | NA | TRBV3-1/TRBV3-2 | NA | CASSGTQGGSNSPLHF | TGTGCCAGCAGCGGTACACAGGGAGGGTCGAATTCACCCCTCCACTTT
TRBJ1-3 | NA | TRBV7-8 | TRBD1 | CASSSQTGSGNTIYF | TGTGCCAGCAGCTCGCAGACAGGGTCAGGAAACACCATATATTTT
TRBJ2-7 | NA | TRBV28 | NA | CASSFSPWYEQYF | TGTGCCAGCAGTTTTTCCCCGTGGTACGAGCAGTACTTC
TRBJ1-5 | NA | TRBV5-1 | TRBD1 | CASSVAGTGFQPQHF | TGCGCCAGCAGCGTAGCCGGGACAGGGTTTCAGCCCCAGCATTTT
TRBJ1-2 | NA | TRBV19 | TRBD1 | CASSIGPDRASPNYGYTF | TGTGCCAGTAGTATAGGGCCGGACAGGGCATCGCCTAACTATGGCTACACCTTC
TRBJ2-1 | NA | TRBV20-1 | NA | CSASLAGVGNEQFF | TGCAGTGCTAGTTTGGCGGGCGTGGGGAATGAGCAGTTCTTC
TRBJ1-1 | NA | TRBV25-1 | NA | CASSLGQTTEAFF | TGTGCCAGCAGCCTAGGACAAACCACTGAAGCTTTCTTT
TRBJ2-7 | once | TRBV10-1 | TRBD2 | CASSSTSAEPHYEQYF | TGCGCCAGCAGTTCAACTAGCGCCGAACCCCACTACGAGCAGTACTTC
TRBJ1-5 | NA | TRBV7-5 | NA | CARSFGAVDPYQPQHF | TGTGCCAGAAGCTTCGGGGCGGTGGACCCCTATCAGCCCCAGCATTTT
TRBJ2-7 | NA | TRBV27 | TRBD2 | CASSLLSAGGPYEQYF | TGTGCCAGCAGCCTGCTCTCGGCGGGGGGACCCTACGAGCAGTACTTC
TRBJ2-5 | NA | TRBV5-1 | NA | CASSPPGGETQYF | TGCGCCAGCAGCCCGCCGGGTGGGGAGACCCAGTACTTC
TRBJ1-1 | NA | TRBV7-2 | TRBD1 | CASSTQGGTEAFF | TGTGCCAGCAGCACACAGGGGGGTACTGAAGCTTTCTTT
TRBJ1-5 | NA | TRBV6-1 | NA | CASSEIRGWDQPQHF | TGTGCCAGCAGTGAAATCAGGGGTTGGGATCAGCCCCAGCATTTT
TRBJ2-7 | once | TRBV21-1 | NA | CASSHSRAYEQYF | TGTGCCAGCAGCCACAGTAGAGCCTACGAGCAGTACTTC
TRBJ1-5 | NA | TRBV7-2 | NA | CASSLEGFQPQHF | TGTGCCAGCAGCTTAGAAGGGTTTCAGCCCCAGCATTTT
TRBJ1-5 | NA | TRBV20-1 | NA | CSASSGSRPQHF | TGCAGTGCTAGTTCCGGCAGTCGACCCCAGCATTTT
TRBJ1-1 | NA | TRBV5-1 | NA | CASSWGPANTEAFF | TGCGCCAGCAGCTGGGGCCCTGCGAACACTGAAGCTTTCTTT
TRBJ2-7 | NA | TRBV6-5 | TRBD1 | CASSPRTGPSYEQYF | TGTGCCAGCAGTCCACGGACAGGGCCCTCCTACGAGCAGTACTTC
TRBJ1-2 | NA | TRBV21-1 | NA | CASSKRPQGVGYGYTF | TGTGCCAGCAGCAAAAGGCCCCAGGGCGTGGGCTATGGCTACACCTTC
TRBJ1-2 | few | TRBV9 | NA | CGRDYGYTF | TGTGGGCGGGACTATGGCTACACCTTC
TRBJ2-3 | NA | TRBV28 | NA | CASRPTSTDTQYF | TGTGCCAGCAGACCAACTAGCACAGATACGCAGTATTTT
TRBJ2-2 | NA | TRBV18 | NA | CASSPRLVQGGGELFF | TGTGCCAGCTCACCAAGGCTAGTCCAGGGCGGCGGGGAGCTGTTTTTT
TRBJ2-1 | NA | TRBV20-1 | NA | CSAWTFHEQFF | TGCAGTGCTTGGACTTTCCATGAGCAGTTCTTC
TRBJ2-5 | NA | TRBV7-2 | NA | CASSFLETQYF | TGTGCCAGCAGCTTTTTGGAGACCCAGTACTTC
TRBJ1-2 | once | TRBV3-1/TRBV3-2 | TRBD1 | CASSQERQGASYTF | TGTGCCAGCAGCCAAGAGAGACAGGGGGCTAGCTACACCTTC
TRBJ2-3 | NA | TRBV7-8 | NA | CASSLGYGSLGDTQYF | TGTGCCAGCAGCTTAGGTTATGGCAGTCTGGGGGATACGCAGTATTTT
TRBJ2-7 | NA | TRBV11-2 | NA | CASSFKGYEQYF | TGTGCCAGCAGCTTTAAGGGCTACGAGCAGTACTTC
TRBJ2-2 | NA | TRBV19 | TRBD1 | CASSIRPRQGLPGELFF | TGTGCCAGTAGTATAAGACCCAGACAGGGCCTACCCGGGGAGCTGTTTTTT
TRBJ1-6 | NA | TRBV4-2 | NA | CASSQPRQPLHF | TGTGCCAGCAGCCAACCAAGGCAACCCCTCCACTTT
TRBJ1-1 | NA | TRBV2 | TRBD1 | CASSADRGTPEAFF | TGTGCCAGCAGCGCCGACAGGGGCACACCTGAAGCTTTCTTT
TRBJ2-3 | NA | TRBV15 | NA | CATSRDRAAGPTGTQYF | TGTGCCACCAGCAGAGATCGGGCGGCGGGGCCCACAGGTACGCAGTATTTT
TRBJ1-4 | NA | TRBV5-5 | NA | CASSSRPSSNEKLFF | TGTGCCAGCAGCTCCAGGCCTTCCTCTAATGAAAAACTGTTTTTT
TRBJ2-3 | NA | TRBV19 | TRBD2 | CASSIAASGANTQYF | TGTGCCAGTAGTATAGCAGCTAGCGGGGCAAATACGCAGTATTTT
TRBJ2-3 | few | TRBV5-1 | NA | CASSRRQTDSTDTQYF | TGCGCCAGCAGCCGCAGACAGACTGATAGCACAGATACGCAGTATTTT
TRBJ2-1 | few | TRBV3-1/TRBV3-2 | TRBD2 | CASSQASGVRSYNEQFF | TGTGCCAGCAGCCAAGCTAGCGGGGTTCGGTCCTACAATGAGCAGTTCTTC
TRBJ2-1 | NA | TRBV7-8 | TRBD2 | CASSILAGGLGEQFF | TGTGCCAGCAGCATACTAGCGGGGGGCCTTGGAGAGCAGTTCTTC
TRBJ2-3 | NA | TRBV24-1 | TRBD2 | CATSDQTGTSGGARLPDTQYF | TGTGCCACCAGTGATCAGACCGGGACTAGCGGGGGGGCACGTCTCCCAGATACGCAGTATTTT
TRBJ2-7 | NA | TRBV10-3 | TRBD1 | CAIRAQGAQVYEQYF | TGTGCCATCAGGGCGCAGGGGGCCCAGGTCTACGAGCAGTACTTC
TRBJ1-5 | NA | TRBV28 | NA | CASSPRGRALQPQHF | TGTGCCAGCAGTCCCCGGGGGCGGGCCCTTCAGCCCCAGCATTTT
TRBJ2-6 | NA | TRBV14 | NA | CASSSFSGANVLTF | TGTGCCAGCAGCTCCTTCTCTGGGGCCAACGTCCTGACTTTC